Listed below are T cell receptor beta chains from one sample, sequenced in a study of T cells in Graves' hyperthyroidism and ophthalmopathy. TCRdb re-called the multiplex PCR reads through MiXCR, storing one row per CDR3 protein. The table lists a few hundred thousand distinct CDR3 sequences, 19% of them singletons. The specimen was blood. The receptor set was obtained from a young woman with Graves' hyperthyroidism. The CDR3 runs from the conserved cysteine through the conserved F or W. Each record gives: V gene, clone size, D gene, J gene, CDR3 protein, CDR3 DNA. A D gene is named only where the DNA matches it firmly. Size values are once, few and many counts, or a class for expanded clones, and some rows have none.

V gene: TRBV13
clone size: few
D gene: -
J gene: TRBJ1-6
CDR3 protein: CASSLLADYNSPLHF
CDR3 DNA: TGTGCCAGCAGCTTACTTGCAGATTATAATTCACCCCTCCACTTT

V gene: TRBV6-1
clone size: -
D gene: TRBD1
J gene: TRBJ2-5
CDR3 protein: CASSRQGFAETQYF
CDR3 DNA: TGTGCCAGCAGCCGACAGGGGTTCGCGGAGACCCAGTACTTC

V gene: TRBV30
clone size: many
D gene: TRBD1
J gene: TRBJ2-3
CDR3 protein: CAWSVGGQGRRGTQYF
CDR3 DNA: TGTGCCTGGAGTGTAGGGGGACAGGGGAGGCGGGGTACGCAGTATTTT

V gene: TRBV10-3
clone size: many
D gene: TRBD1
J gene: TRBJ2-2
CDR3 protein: CAISEDRAETTGELFF
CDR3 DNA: TGTGCCATCAGTGAGGACAGGGCGGAGACCACCGGGGAGCTGTTTTTT

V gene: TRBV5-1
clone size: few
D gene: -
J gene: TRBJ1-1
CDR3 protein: CASGLTVNTEAFF
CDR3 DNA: TGCGCCAGCGGCTTGACAGTGAACACTGAAGCTTTCTTT

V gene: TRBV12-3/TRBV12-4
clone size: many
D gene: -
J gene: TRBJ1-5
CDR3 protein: CASSFRGPRDQPQHF
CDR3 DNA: TGTGCCAGCAGTTTCCGTGGCCCTCGTGATCAGCCCCAGCATTTT

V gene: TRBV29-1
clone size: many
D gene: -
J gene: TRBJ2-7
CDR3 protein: CSVGQSSYEQYF
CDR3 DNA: TGCAGCGTTGGCCAGAGCTCCTACGAGCAGTACTTC

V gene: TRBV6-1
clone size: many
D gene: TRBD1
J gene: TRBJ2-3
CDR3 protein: CASSDQTGGPDTQYF
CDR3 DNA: TGTGCCAGCAGTGATCAGACAGGGGGTCCAGATACGCAGTATTTT

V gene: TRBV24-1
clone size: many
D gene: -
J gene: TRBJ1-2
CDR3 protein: CATSDPPGDYTF
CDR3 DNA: TGTGCCACCAGTGATCCCCCGGGTGACTACACCTTC

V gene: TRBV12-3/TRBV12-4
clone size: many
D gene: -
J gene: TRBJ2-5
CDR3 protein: CASSSRGVSQETQYF
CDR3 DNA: TGTGCCAGCAGTTCTAGGGGGGTCTCACAAGAGACCCAGTACTTC

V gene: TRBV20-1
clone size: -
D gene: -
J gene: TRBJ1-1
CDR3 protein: CSARQDSNTEAFF
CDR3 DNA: TGCAGTGCTAGACAGGACAGTAACACTGAAGCTTTCTTT

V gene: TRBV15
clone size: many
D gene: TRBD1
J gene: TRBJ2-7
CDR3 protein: CATITDRGDKHEQYF
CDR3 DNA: TGTGCCACCATCACGGACAGGGGAGATAAGCACGAGCAGTACTTC

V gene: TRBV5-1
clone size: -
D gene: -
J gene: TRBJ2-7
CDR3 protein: CASSLGSLTSYEQYF
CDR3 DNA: TGCGCCAGCAGCTTGGGGTCTCTGACCTCCTACGAGCAGTACTTC

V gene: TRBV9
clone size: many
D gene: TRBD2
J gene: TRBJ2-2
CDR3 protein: CASSVELAGADGELFF
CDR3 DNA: TGTGCCAGCAGCGTAGAACTAGCGGGGGCAGACGGGGAGCTGTTTTTT

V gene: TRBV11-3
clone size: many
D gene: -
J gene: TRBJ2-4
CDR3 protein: CASWSELAKNIQYF
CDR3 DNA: TGTGCCAGCTGGTCAGAACTAGCCAAAAACATTCAGTACTTC

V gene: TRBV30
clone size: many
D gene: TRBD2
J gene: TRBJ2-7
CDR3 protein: CAWKRGGEAREQYF
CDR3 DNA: TGTGCCTGGAAACGGGGGGGGGAAGCTCGCGAGCAGTACTTC

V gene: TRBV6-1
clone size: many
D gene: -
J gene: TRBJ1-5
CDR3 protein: CASSERGSGNQPQHF
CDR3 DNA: TGTGCCAGCAGTGAGAGGGGGTCGGGCAATCAGCCCCAGCATTTT

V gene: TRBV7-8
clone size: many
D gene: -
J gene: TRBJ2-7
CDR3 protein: CASSSRGDSTFEQYF
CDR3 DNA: TGTGCCAGCAGCTCGAGGGGGGACTCCACCTTCGAGCAGTACTTC

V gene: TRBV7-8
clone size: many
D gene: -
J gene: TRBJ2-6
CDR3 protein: CASSRRDGYSSGANVLTF
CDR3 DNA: TGTGCCAGCAGCCGCCGGGACGGCTACAGCTCTGGGGCCAACGTCCTGACTTTC

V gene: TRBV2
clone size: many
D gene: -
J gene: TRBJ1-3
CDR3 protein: CAGGVLGGNTIYF
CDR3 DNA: TGTGCCGGCGGGGTTTTGGGAGGAAACACCATATATTTT

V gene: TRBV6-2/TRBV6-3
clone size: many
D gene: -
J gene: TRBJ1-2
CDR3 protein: CASSYVRGGYGYTF
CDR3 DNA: TGTGCCAGCAGTTATGTAAGGGGCGGATATGGCTACACCTTC

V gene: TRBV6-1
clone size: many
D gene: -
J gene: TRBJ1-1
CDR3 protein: CASRQTGSDTEAFF
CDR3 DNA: TGTGCCAGCAGGCAAACAGGGTCGGACACTGAAGCTTTCTTT

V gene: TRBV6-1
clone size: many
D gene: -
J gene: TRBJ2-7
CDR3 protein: CASSEATVYEQYF
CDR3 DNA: TGTGCCAGCAGTGAAGCGACGGTCTACGAGCAGTACTTC

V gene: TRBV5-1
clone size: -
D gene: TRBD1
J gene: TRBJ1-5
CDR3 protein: CASSFTGQRNQPQHF
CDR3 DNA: TGCGCCAGCAGCTTTACGGGACAGAGAAATCAGCCCCAGCATTTT

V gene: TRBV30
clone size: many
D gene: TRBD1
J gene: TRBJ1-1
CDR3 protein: CAWSGRSGTGGNEAFF
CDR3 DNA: TGTGCCTGGAGCGGGCGGTCCGGGACAGGGGGTAATGAAGCTTTCTTT

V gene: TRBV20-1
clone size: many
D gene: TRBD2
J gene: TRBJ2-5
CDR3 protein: CSAAGLAGQETQYF
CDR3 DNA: TGCAGTGCGGCCGGGCTAGCGGGGCAAGAGACCCAGTACTTC

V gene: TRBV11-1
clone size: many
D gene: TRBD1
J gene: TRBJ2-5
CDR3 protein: CASSYRGQIETQYF
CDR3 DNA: TGTGCCAGCAGCTACAGGGGGCAGATCGAGACCCAGTACTTC

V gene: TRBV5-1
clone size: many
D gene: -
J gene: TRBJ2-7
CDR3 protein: CASSLEAGFEQYF
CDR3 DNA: TGCGCCAGCAGCTTGGAGGCGGGCTTCGAGCAGTACTTC

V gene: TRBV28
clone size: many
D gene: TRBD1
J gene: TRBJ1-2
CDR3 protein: CASRRTGGYYGYTF
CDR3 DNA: TGTGCCAGCAGGAGGACAGGGGGCTACTATGGCTACACCTTC

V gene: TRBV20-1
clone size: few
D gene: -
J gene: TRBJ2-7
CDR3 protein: CCARGGQTYEQYF
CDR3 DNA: TGCTGTGCTCGCGGGGGACAAACCTACGAGCAGTACTTC

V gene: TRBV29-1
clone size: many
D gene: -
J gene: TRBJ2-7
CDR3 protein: CSVGDYTYEQYF
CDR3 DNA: TGCAGCGTTGGTGACTATACCTACGAGCAGTACTTC

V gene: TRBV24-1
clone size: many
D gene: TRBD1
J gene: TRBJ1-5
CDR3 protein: CAASDAADRENSNQPQHF
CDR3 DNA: TGTGCCGCCAGTGACGCCGCGGACAGGGAGAATAGCAATCAGCCCCAGCATTTT

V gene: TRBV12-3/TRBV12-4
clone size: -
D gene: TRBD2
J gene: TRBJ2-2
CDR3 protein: CASSFFRGANTGELFF
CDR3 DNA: TGTGCCAGCAGTTTTTTCCGGGGGGCGAACACCGGGGAGCTGTTTTTT